These 21 T cell receptor beta chains were all obtained from the same sample, sequenced in a study of T cell responses to AZD1222 COVID-19 vaccine. Profiling relied on immunoSEQ multiplex PCR, and the TCRdb table lists in-frame clones only, not all of them. The profile covers around 63,000 clones, with roughly 85% appearing a single time and about 19% taken by the ten largest. The sample here was peripheral blood, taken on day 0 of AZD1222 vaccination. These receptors all stem from an adult in good health.

This chain uses TRBV1 with TRBJ2-1; the table calls TRBD2, which could not be checked here. TRBV1 is flagged as a pseudogene. This CDR3 contains 15 residues. CDR3 sequence: CTSSHSRGSYNEQFF. CDR3 nucleotides: TGCACCAGCAGCCACAGTAGAGGCTCATACAATGAGCAGTTCTTC.

The chain uses TRBV7-3 and TRBJ2-2, with TRBD1 matching 8 bases. Looked up from germline, CDR1 is SGHTA and CDR2 is FQGTGA. The CDR3 is 15 amino acids. With V trimmed by 2 bases and J by 6 bases, 5 bases remained unmatched. The CDR3 bases are TGTGCCAGCAGCTTACTCATACAGGGGGCCGGGGAGCTGTTTTTT. It codes for CASSLLIQGAGELFF.

The chain couples TRBV7-2 to TRBJ2-5; TRBD2 matches at 8 bases. The CDR3 consists of 14 residues. V was clipped by 5 bases and J by 2 bases; unmatched bases: 4. Germline V gene lookup returns CDR1 SGHTA and CDR2 FQGNSA. The CDR3, as DNA: TGTGCCAGCAGCCACGGGACTAGTCAAGAGACCCAGTACTTC. This encodes CASSHGTSQETQYF.

The chain joins TRBV4-1 to TRBJ1-1; D gene unclear. In germline, CDR1 is MGHRA, CDR2 YSYEKL. V was clipped by 8 bases and J by 1 base, with 14 bases between them. The CDR3 covers 14 residues. This chain's CDR3 is CASSLVRGNTEAFF. In DNA, the CDR3 is TGCGCCAGCTCCCTGGTCCGGGGGAACACTGAAGCTTTCTTT.

This chain connects TRBV5-6 to TRBJ2-7; unclear D gene. The germline gives CDR1 SGHDT, CDR2 YYEEEE. The V end lost 2 bases, the J end lost 4 bases, and 7 bases lay between the germline ends. The CDR3 loop spans 12 amino acids. The CDR3 region is CASSFGDYEQYF. In DNA, the CDR3 is TGTGCCAGCAGCTTTGGGGATTACGAGCAGTACTTC.

This clone was found once. The chain has TRBV5-1 and TRBJ2-7; TRBD2 matches at 9 bases. The germline CDR1 and CDR2 sequences are SGHRS and YFSETQ. The CDR3 spans 15 residues. V was clipped by 1 base and J by 3 bases; unmatched bases: 5. CDR3 sequence: CASSLYGSGGYEQYF. CDR3 bases: TGCGCCAGCAGCTTGTATGGTAGCGGGGGCTACGAGCAGTACTTC.

The gene calls are TRBV6-4 and TRBJ2-2, with 11 bases identical to TRBD2. Germline CDR1 and CDR2: MRHNA and SNTAGT. With V trimmed by 3 bases and J by 4 bases, 1 base remained unmatched. CDR3 size: 15 residues. CDR3 coding DNA: TGTGCCAGCAGTGAGACTAGCGGGGCCACCGGGGAGCTGTTTTTT. Translated, it gives CASSETSGATGELFF.

The chain has TRBV19 and TRBJ2-4, with 11 bases lining up with TRBD2. There are 19 residues in the CDR3. Trimming cost V 6 bases and J 0 bases; bases outside gene matches: 13. Germline V gives CDR1 LNHDA, CDR2 SQIVND (reference sequence). This CDR3 reads CASRVQSGTSGVAKNIQYF. The CDR3 region has the DNA TGTGCCAGTAGAGTGCAGTCGGGGACTAGCGGAGTAGCCAAAAACATTCAGTACTTC.

The chain carries TRBV6-5 and TRBJ1-3, with D tentatively TRBD1 (5 bases). V was shortened by 4 bases and J by 0 bases, with 13 bases between the two germline ends. There are 16 residues in the CDR3. Germline CDR1 is MNHEY and CDR2 is SVGAGI. The CDR3 DNA sequence: TGTGCCAGCAGTTCGGGACGGCAAATCTCTGGAAACACCATATATTTT. This encodes CASSSGRQISGNTIYF.

The CDR3 sequence is CASSRTSGGARAYNEQFF. The CDR3 DNA reads TGTGCCAGCAGCCGGACTAGCGGGGGGGCGAGGGCCTACAATGAGCAGTTCTTC. The chain combines TRBV7-9 with TRBJ2-1; TRBD2 agrees at 15 bases. CDR1 and CDR2 (germline): SEHNR, FQNEAQ (reference sequence). J lost 2 bases, V lost 5 bases, and 7 bases had no gene match. The CDR3 has 18 amino acids.

The V call is TRBV30, the J call TRBJ1-2, with D unresolved. Deletions cut 4 bases from V and 4 bases from J, with 19 bases between. This CDR3 spans 15 amino acids. Germline V gives CDR1 GTSNPN, CDR2 SVGIG (reference sequence). CDR3 nucleotide sequence: TGTGCCTGGAACTCGGGGTTCACCCGAGGCTATGGCTACACCTTC. It specifies CAWNSGFTRGYGYTF.

The J gene is TRBJ2-5, the V gene TRBV5-4; D gene ambiguous. The CDR3 is made up of 12 amino acids. Trimming cost V 4 bases and J 2 bases, with 6 bases left between them. Germline-derived CDR1 and CDR2 are SGHNT and YYREEE (reference sequence). The CDR3 DNA follows: TGTGCCAGCAGCCGAAGACAAGAGACCCAGTACTTC. It yields the protein CASSRRQETQYF.

V gene TRBV7-6 combines with J gene TRBJ2-7; TRBD2 matches at 13 bases. The trim removed 2 bases at V and 2 bases at J, leaving 12 bases unmatched. The CDR3 runs to 19 residues. Germline V CDR1 and CDR2: SGHVS, FNYEAQ. CDR3 residues: CASSLLVGLAGEPPYEQYF. Written as DNA, the CDR3 is TGTGCCAGCAGCTTACTTGTAGGACTAGCGGGGGAACCTCCCTACGAGCAGTACTTC.

This chain joins TRBV27 and TRBJ1-1, with 9 bases that match TRBD1. The V gene's germline CDR1 is MNHEY and CDR2 SMNVEV (reference sequence). There are 13 residues in the CDR3. Unmatched junction bases numbered 6, after V lost 2 bases and J lost 11 bases. CDR3 sequence reads: CASSLGQGMSAFF. In nucleotides, the CDR3 is TGTGCCAGCAGTTTAGGACAGGGGATGAGCGCTTTCTTT.

Written as DNA, the CDR3 is TGCGCCAGCAGCAAACTCGACAGCCTTAATGAAGCTTTCTTT. Its protein is CASSKLDSLNEAFF. J is TRBJ1-1 and V is TRBV5-1, with D possibly TRBD1 on 5 matching bases. CDR1 SGHRS and CDR2 YFSETQ come from the germline V gene. The CDR3 consists of 14 residues. Deletions cut 4 bases from V and 7 bases from J, with 17 bases between.

The V and J genes are TRBV5-5 and TRBJ1-1; D unclear. V lost 4 bases to trimming and J lost 1 base, with 14 bases between them. The germline CDR1 and CDR2 sequences are SGHKS and YYEKEE (reference sequence). CDR3 length equals 15 residues. CDR3 DNA sequence: TGTGCCAGCAGCGTAGGACGGAGGGAGAACACTGAAGCTTTCTTT. It translates to CASSVGRRENTEAFF. The full variable domain, rest sourced from reference TRBV5-5 and TRBJ1-1, is DAGVTQSPTHLIKTRGQQVTLRCSPISGHKSVSWYQQVLGQGPQFIFQYYEKEERGRGNFPDRFSARQFPNYSSELNVNALLLGDSALYLCASSVGRRENTEAFFGQGTRLTVV.

J is TRBJ2-2 and V is TRBV19; 9 bases agree with TRBD1. The CDR3 loop spans 16 amino acids. The J segment lost 4 bases and the V segment lost 6 bases, leaving 9 bases of the junction unmatched. Per the germline V gene, CDR1 is LNHDA and CDR2 is SQIVND (reference sequence). The CDR3: CASRTGGRWSTGELFF. The CDR3 nucleotides read TGTGCCAGTAGGACAGGGGGACGGTGGTCCACCGGGGAGCTGTTTTTT.

The chain combines TRBV11-2 with TRBJ1-2, with D unclear. Trimming shortened V by 2 bases and J by 7 bases, and 5 bases separated the two germline ends. CDR1 is SGHAT and CDR2 is FQNNGV in the germline V gene. The CDR3 covers 11 residues. CDR3 sequence (DNA): TGTGCCAGCAGCTTACTGGCTGGCTACACCTTC. Its protein product is CASSLLAGYTF.

The genes are TRBV4-2 and TRBJ2-3; either TRBD1 or TRBD2 may supply D (5 bases each). V was trimmed by 3 bases and J by 2 bases, leaving 9 bases between them. This CDR3 is built from 14 residues. Per germline, CDR1 LGHNA and CDR2 YNFKEQ. In DNA form, the CDR3 reads TGTGCCAGCAGCCATCCGGGGCCCACAGATACGCAGTATTTT. It yields the protein CASSHPGPTDTQYF.

The chain is built from TRBV7-3 and TRBJ2-1, with D perhaps assigned TRBD1 or TRBD2 (5 bases each). The germline CDR1 and CDR2 sequences are SGHTA and FQGTGA. This CDR3 has 19 amino acids. Trimming removed 1 base at V and 4 bases at J, with 23 bases between. CDR3 region: CASSLIPHGILGVYNEQFF. Written as DNA, the CDR3 is TGTGCCAGCAGCTTAATCCCTCACGGGATTTTGGGGGTTTACAATGAGCAGTTCTTC.

V usage is TRBV5-1 and J usage is TRBJ2-1; D might be TRBD1 or TRBD2, each matching 5 bases. This CDR3 region has 15 residues. Germline lookup yields CDR1 SGHRS and CDR2 YFSETQ. Trimming shortened V by 0 bases and J by 5 bases, and 12 bases separated the two germline ends. In DNA, the CDR3 is TGCGCCAGCAGCTTGGGGGGGAACCCTCACAATGAGCAGTTCTTC. Its protein product is CASSLGGNPHNEQFF.